One and the same sample provided the 27 T cell receptor beta chains below, sequenced in a study of T cell responses to AZD1222 COVID-19 vaccine. TCRdb's copy holds only in-frame clones and misses some; the assay was immunoSEQ multiplex PCR. The sample shows about 120,000 clones, just over 90% of them seen only once. The sample was peripheral blood, taken 28 days after the second AZD1222 dose. The source of these receptors is an adult who received the AZD1222 COVID-19 vaccine.

This clone has only one observation. The CDR3 loop reads CASSQGVSGGSEGEQYF. Here the CDR3 DNA reads TGCGCCAGCAGCCAAGGGGTTAGCGGGGGTTCCGAGGGCGAGCAGTACTTC. V and J are TRBV4-1 and TRBJ2-7, with TRBD2 identical over 9 bases. The CDR3 runs 17 residues. CDR1 is MGHRA and CDR2 is YSYEKL in the germline V gene. V trimming: 1 base; J trimming: 6 bases; junction bases outside the gene matches: 13.

The rearrangement links TRBV13 to TRBJ1-6; no clear D. The germline V gene encodes CDR1 PRHDT and CDR2 FYEKMQ (reference sequence). This CDR3 is 12 amino acids long. V shed 6 bases and J shed 6 bases, with 6 bases lying between them. The CDR3 DNA reads as TGTGCCAGCAGGGATACTAATTCACCCCTCCACTTT. Residues: CASRDTNSPLHF.

The rearrangement joins TRBV27 to TRBJ2-7, with a tentative D call TRBD2 (5 bases). This CDR3 region has 15 residues. Germline CDR1 is MNHEY and CDR2 is SMNVEV (reference sequence). Between the trimmed V and J ends, which lost 5 bases and 0 bases, there was a span of 14 bases. The CDR3 DNA sequence: TGTGCCAGCAGTCCCCTGGGGAGAAGCTCCTACGAGCAGTACTTC. This sequence encodes CASSPLGRSSYEQYF.

The chain recombines TRBV29-1 with TRBJ1-1; D gene unclear. This CDR3 comprises 12 residues. With 2 bases removed from V and 3 bases from J, the gap between germline ends came to 7 bases. Germline V gene lookup returns CDR1 SQVTM and CDR2 ANQGSEA. The CDR3 loop reads CSVERADTEAFF. The CDR3 region has the DNA TGCAGCGTTGAAAGGGCGGACACTGAAGCTTTCTTT.

V is TRBV28 and J is TRBJ1-4; a possible D gene is TRBD1 (6 bases). This CDR3 contains 17 residues. The germline V gene encodes CDR1 MDHEN and CDR2 SYDVKM. Trimming removed 8 bases from V and 5 bases from J, with 24 bases in between. CDR3 bases: TGTGCCAGCCGTGAAGTACAGGGAGGTGGTTTCAATGAAAAACTGTTTTTT. This codes for CASREVQGGGFNEKLFF. The variable domain in full, completed from reference TRBV28 and TRBJ1-4, reads DVKVTQSSRYLVKRTGEKVFLECVQDMDHENMFWYRQDPGLGLRLIYFSYDVKMKEKGDIPEGYSVSREKKERFSLILESASTNQTSMYLCASREVQGGGFNEKLFFGSGTQLSVL.

The chain has TRBV6-1 and TRBJ2-3, with D hard to call. The CDR3 consists of 14 residues. V was trimmed by 0 bases and J by 1 base, leaving 5 bases between them. Germline V gives CDR1 MNHNS, CDR2 SASEGT. CDR3 amino acids: CASSEAGGTDTQYF. In DNA, the CDR3 is TGTGCCAGCAGTGAAGCAGGTGGCACAGATACGCAGTATTTT.

The CDR3 here is CASSLAGQLYSPLHF. CDR3 DNA sequence: TGCGCCAGCAGCTTGGCCGGACAGTTGTATTCACCCCTCCACTTT. This chain uses TRBV5-1 with TRBJ1-6; a weak D match, TRBD1 (6 bases). CDR1 is SGHRS, CDR2 YFSETQ, per germline. V was clipped by 0 bases and J by 8 bases, with 12 bases between them. The CDR3 spans 15 residues.

This rearrangement joins TRBV11-2 to TRBJ1-4; TRBD1 might be the D (6 bases). The length of the CDR3 is 15 residues. V lost 6 bases, J lost 8 bases, and 19 bases lay in between. CDR1 and CDR2 (germline): SGHAT, FQNNGV. The CDR3 nucleotides read TGTGCCAGCAGTGCAGGGGACCCGACGCGGGAAAAACTGTTTTTT. This translates into CASSAGDPTREKLFF.

The J gene is TRBJ1-1, the V gene TRBV5-6; TRBD1 agrees at 7 bases. In germline, CDR1 is SGHDT, CDR2 YYEEEE. CDR3 length: 15 residues. V dropped 1 base and J dropped 11; count of bases not matched to a gene: 14. CDR3 sequence: CASSLRDRAAKEAFF. CDR3 DNA: TGTGCCAGCAGCTTGAGAGACAGGGCTGCGAAGGAGGCTTTCTTT.

The rearrangement uses TRBV5-6 and TRBJ2-5; possible D gene TRBD2, 5 bases. The CDR3 length is 14 residues. Trimming took 2 bases from V and 4 from J, leaving 12 bases between them. Germline CDR1 SGHDT, CDR2 YYEEEE. The CDR3 nucleotides read TGTGCCAGCAGCTTCGGAAGTCGGGGAGAGACCCAGTACTTC. Translation gives CASSFGSRGETQYF.

The chain couples TRBV6-2 or TRBV6-3 to TRBJ2-1; D is tentatively TRBD1 or TRBD2 (7 bases each). The germline gives CDR1 MNHEY, CDR2 SVGEGT. The CDR3 runs 14 residues. The ends were cut back, 6 bases at V and 8 bases at J, with 17 bases in the middle. The CDR3 DNA reads as TGTGCCAGCAGCCGGGGCAGGGGGGGGTATGAGCAGTTCTTC. Amino acid sequence: CASSRGRGGYEQFF.

The chain couples TRBV10-3 to TRBJ1-2; D is unresolved. The germline CDR1 and CDR2 sequences are ENHRY and SYGVKD. There are 13 residues in the CDR3. V was shortened by 7 bases and J by 8 bases, with 17 bases between the two germline ends. The DNA of the CDR3 is TGTGCCATCACCCCCGGGTCCTTCGGGGGCTACACCTTC. Amino acid sequence: CAITPGSFGGYTF.

The CDR3 reads CAKPGLAGEIYEQYF. The DNA for the CDR3 is TGTGCCAAACCGGGACTAGCGGGAGAGATCTACGAGCAGTACTTC. The rearrangement links TRBV2 to TRBJ2-7; 14 positions agree with TRBD2. This CDR3 contains 15 residues. The V segment lost 10 bases and the J segment 3 bases; nucleotides outside the gene matches: 8. Germline V CDR1 and CDR2: SNHLY, FYNNEI.

The CDR3 loop is CASSLRDKETQYF. The CDR3 DNA sequence: TGTGCCAGCAGCCTCCGAGACAAGGAGACCCAGTACTTC. J is TRBJ2-5 and V is TRBV5-5; D gene ambiguous. V was trimmed by 4 bases and J by 5 bases, leaving 12 bases between them. Germline V gene lookup returns CDR1 SGHKS and CDR2 YYEKEE (reference sequence). The CDR3 extends over 13 amino acids.

The chain employs TRBV5-5 and TRBJ1-5, with D maybe TRBD1 (6 bases). The CDR3 length is 16 residues. Germline V gene data show CDR1 as SGHKS and CDR2 as YYEKEE (reference sequence). V gave up 6 bases and J gave up 0 bases, with 16 bases separating them. The CDR3 loop is CASNSGGAYSNQPQHF. The CDR3 DNA reads as TGTGCCAGCAACTCTGGGGGGGCTTATAGCAATCAGCCCCAGCATTTT.

The chain uses TRBV6-4 and TRBJ2-1, with 7 positions matching TRBD2. The CDR3 has 16 amino acids. V lost 6 bases, J lost 7 bases, and 15 bases stayed unmatched. In germline, CDR1 is MRHNA, CDR2 SNTAGT. CDR3 protein: CASSRLTGTTKNEQFF. CDR3 DNA sequence: TGTGCCAGCAGCCGACTGACCGGGACTACTAAGAATGAGCAGTTCTTC.

The genes are TRBV7-2 and TRBJ2-1; 11 nucleotides match TRBD2. There are 17 residues in the CDR3. Germline CDR1 is SGHTA and CDR2 is FQGNSA. The trim removed 5 bases at V and 1 base at J, leaving 7 bases unmatched. CDR3 residues: CASSALAGVGSYNEQFF. CDR3 in DNA: TGTGCCAGCAGCGCACTAGCGGGAGTAGGGTCCTACAATGAGCAGTTCTTC.

V usage is TRBV30 and J usage is TRBJ2-3, with D possibly being TRBD1 or TRBD2 (5 bases each). The CDR3 sequence is 14 residues long. Trimming pared 3 bases from V and 4 bases from J, leaving 14 bases between. From germline, CDR1 is GTSNPN and CDR2 SVGIG (reference sequence). The CDR3 loop reads CAWSAHRGADTQYF. CDR3 nucleotides: TGTGCCTGGAGCGCCCATAGGGGAGCAGATACGCAGTATTTT.

The chain is built from TRBV3-1 (or the pseudogene TRBV3-2) and TRBJ2-1; the match to TRBD1 covers 7 bases. Trimming removed 3 bases from V and 4 bases from J; junction bases left unmatched: 9. The CDR3 spans 16 residues. Germline values: CDR1 LGHDT, CDR2 YNNKEL (reference sequence). CDR3 region: CASSHRDRPLYNEQFF. The DNA of the CDR3 is TGTGCCAGCAGCCATAGGGACAGACCCTTATACAATGAGCAGTTCTTC.

The chain is built from TRBV7-3 and TRBJ2-3; D gene ambiguous. V was clipped by 0 bases and J by 6 bases, with 7 bases between them. The CDR3 runs to 13 residues. The germline gives CDR1 SGHTA, CDR2 FQGTGA. The CDR3 region is CASSLTKLDTQYF. CDR3 DNA sequence: TGTGCCAGCAGCTTAACCAAATTGGATACGCAGTATTTT.

The chain combines TRBV28 with TRBJ1-6; D uncertain. Per germline, CDR1 MDHEN and CDR2 SYDVKM. V was pared by 2 bases and J by 7 bases, with 3 bases between. The CDR3 extends over 12 amino acids. The CDR3 is CASSLTNSPLHF. CDR3 bases: TGTGCCAGCAGTTTAACAAATTCACCCCTCCACTTT.

The chain joins TRBV19 to TRBJ1-4; D ambiguous. Trimming removed 3 bases at V and 0 bases at J, with 8 bases between. The CDR3 contains 15 residues. Per the germline V gene, CDR1 is LNHDA and CDR2 is SQIVND (reference sequence). The CDR3 DNA reads TGTGCCAGTAGTATTTCCCACTCAACTAATGAAAAACTGTTTTTT. This sequence encodes CASSISHSTNEKLFF. Using reference TRBV19 and TRBJ1-4 for the parts outside the CDR3, the full variable domain is DGGITQSPKYLFRKEGQNVTLSCEQNLNHDAMYWYRQDPGQGLRLIYYSQIVNDFQKGDIAEGYSVSREKKESFPLTVTSAQKNPTAFYLCASSISHSTNEKLFFGSGTQLSVL.

This rearrangement joins TRBV2 to TRBJ2-3, with a weak D call TRBD2 (6 bases). With 6 bases removed from V and 2 bases from J, the gap between germline ends came to 12 bases. CDR1 SNHLY and CDR2 FYNNEI come from the germline V gene. The CDR3 extends over 14 amino acids. CDR3 in amino acids: CASRGGKYTDTQYF. CDR3 coding DNA: TGTGCCAGCAGGGGGGGAAAATACACAGATACGCAGTATTTT.

The gene calls are TRBV7-8 and TRBJ1-4, with a weak D call TRBD1 (5 bases). Between the trimmed V and J ends, which lost 1 base and 7 bases, there was a span of 10 bases. This CDR3 is built from 14 residues. Germline V lookup: CDR1 SGHVS, CDR2 FQNEAQ. The DNA of the CDR3 is TGTGCCAGCAGCTTAGGGCAGGGCGGTGAAAAACTGTTTTTT. It is translated as CASSLGQGGEKLFF.

The J gene is TRBJ1-2, the V gene TRBV13; D perhaps matches TRBD1 (6 bases). The CDR3 covers 13 residues. The germline V gene encodes CDR1 PRHDT and CDR2 FYEKMQ (reference sequence). V was clipped by 6 bases and J by 4 bases, with 12 bases between them. In DNA, the CDR3 is TGTGCCAGCAGATTACAGGGCAGCTATGGCTACACCTTC. Its translation: CASRLQGSYGYTF.

The rearrangement joins TRBV5-6 to TRBJ2-1; 8 nucleotides agree with TRBD1. CDR1 and CDR2 from the germline V gene are SGHDT and YYEEEE. With 4 bases clipped from V and 0 bases from J, the junction kept 6 bases outside the gene matches. There are 16 residues in the CDR3. CDR3 coding DNA: TGTGCCAGCAGCAGCGACAGGGGACACTCCTACAATGAGCAGTTCTTC. Translating gives CASSSDRGHSYNEQFF.

V usage is TRBV7-2 and J usage is TRBJ1-1; D is unclear. Germline lookup yields CDR1 SGHTA and CDR2 FQGNSA. The CDR3 has 14 residues. V was trimmed by 5 bases and J by 4 bases, leaving 14 bases between them. The CDR3 region is CASSTIRGGTEAFF. For the CDR3, the DNA is TGTGCCAGCAGCACAATAAGAGGAGGCACTGAAGCTTTCTTT. Together with reference TRBV7-2 and TRBJ1-1, the CDR3 gives the full variable domain: GAGVSQSPSNKVTEKGKDVELRCDPISGHTALYWYRQSLGQGLEFLIYFQGNSAPDKSGLPSDRFSAERTGGSVSTLTIQRTQQEDSAVYLCASSTIRGGTEAFFGQGTRLTVV.